These T cell receptor beta chains were read from a single sample in a study of metastatic and nonmetastatic thyroid tumors. TCRdb re-called clones via MiXCR from the PCR reads. The sample comprises 7,000 to 8,500 clones, 25% to 30% of which are singletons, and about a quarter rests with the top ten. The sequencing input was adjacent normal tissue. Receptors were obtained from a male donor with papillary thyroid cancer or a benign thyroid nodule (not recorded which). Some clones in this sample may be carry-over from other donors' samples. CDR3s include the opening cysteine and the closing phenylalanine or tryptophan. A D gene is named only where the DNA matches it firmly. A row's size may be missing; if present it is once, few, many or a size class.

clone_size	v_call	j_call	d_call	cdr3_aa	cdr3_nt
medium-sized	TRBV12-3/TRBV12-4	TRBJ1-2	NA	CASSRTVNYGYTF	TGTGCCAGCAGTCGGACAGTTAACTATGGCTACACCTTC
medium-sized	TRBV6-5	TRBJ2-1	TRBD2	CASSSPGLAENYNEQFF	TGTGCCAGCAGTTCGCCGGGACTAGCAGAAAACTACAATGAGCAGTTCTTC
medium-sized	TRBV12-5	TRBJ2-7	NA	CASGAGFSYEQYF	TGTGCTAGTGGTGCGGGCTTCTCCTACGAGCAGTACTTC
many	TRBV2	TRBJ2-7	TRBD2	CASSRGLAGVGGTYEQYF	TGTGCCAGCAGTCGAGGACTAGCGGGAGTAGGAGGGACCTACGAGCAGTACTTC
few	TRBV6-1	TRBJ1-2	NA	CASSPRQVDGYTF	TGTGCCAGCAGTCCCCGACAGGTAGATGGCTACACCTTC
few	TRBV11-3	TRBJ1-5	TRBD1	CASSLVSQGGNQPQHF	TGTGCCAGCAGCTTAGTCAGTCAGGGGGGCAATCAGCCCCAGCATTTT
NA	TRBV7-2	TRBJ2-7	NA	CASSPTWGAGEQYF	TGTGCCAGCAGCCCAACATGGGGGGCAGGGGAGCAGTACTTC
few	TRBV6-5	TRBJ2-7	TRBD2	CASSSGTSGREQYF	TGTGCCAGCAGTTCCGGGACTAGCGGGCGGGAGCAGTACTTC
many	TRBV9	TRBJ2-2	NA	CASSVDWTRNTGELFF	TGTGCCAGCAGCGTAGACTGGACCAGGAACACCGGGGAGCTGTTTTTT
once	TRBV30	TRBJ1-5	NA	CAWSVPGSGREEPQHF	TGTGCCTGGAGTGTTCCCGGGTCGGGCCGGGAGGAGCCCCAGCATTTT
NA	TRBV7-3	TRBJ2-3	NA	CASAGGNTDTQYF	TGTGCCAGCGCCGGAGGAAACACAGATACGCAGTATTTT
NA	TRBV20-1	TRBJ2-1	NA	CSARDLLGENEQFF	TGCAGTGCTAGAGATCTCCTAGGGGAGAATGAGCAGTTCTTC
few	TRBV28	TRBJ2-7	TRBD1	CASSTQAGTGVDEQYF	TGTGCCAGCAGTACCCAAGCCGGGACAGGGGTCGACGAGCAGTACTTC
few	TRBV20-1	TRBJ1-1	NA	CSSPPRNTEAFF	TGCAGTTCCCCCCCCCGGAACACTGAAGCTTTCTTT
NA	TRBV5-1	TRBJ1-1	NA	CASSPETGEAFF	TGCGCCAGCAGCCCTGAGACGGGTGAAGCTTTCTTT
few	TRBV6-2/TRBV6-3	TRBJ1-3	TRBD1	CASSSPDTGGGGNTIYF	TGTGCCAGCAGTTCTCCCGATACAGGGGGGGGTGGAAACACCATATATTTT
medium-sized	TRBV24-1	TRBJ2-1	NA	CATKSDNEQFF	TGTGCCACCAAATCCGATAATGAGCAGTTCTTC
many	TRBV4-2	TRBJ2-3	NA	CASSLRTVSIGGHTDTQYF	TGTGCCAGCAGCCTCCGGACGGTCTCTATTGGGGGCCATACAGATACGCAGTATTTT
many	TRBV30	TRBJ2-4	TRBD1	CAWREGDRDGNIQYF	TGTGCCTGGAGGGAGGGGGACAGGGACGGAAACATTCAGTACTTC
medium-sized	TRBV10-2	TRBJ2-7	TRBD2	CASSHGLANYEQYF	TGCGCCAGCAGCCATGGACTAGCCAACTACGAGCAGTACTTC
few	TRBV28	TRBJ1-2	NA	CASSSKTRQGSMSGYTF	TGTGCCAGCAGTTCAAAAACCCGGCAGGGGTCCATGTCAGGCTACACCTTC
NA	TRBV19	TRBJ2-3	NA	CASVGMDTQYF	TGTGCAAGTGTTGGGATGGATACTCAGTATTTT
NA	TRBV7-1	TRBJ2-3	TRBD2	CASSSTSGGANPSTDTQYF	TGTGCCAGCAGCTCGACTAGCGGGGGGGCCAATCCCAGCACAGATACGCAGTATTTT
NA	TRBV5-1	TRBJ2-1	TRBD1	CASSSDRLMYNEQFF	TGCGCCAGCAGCTCGGACAGGTTAATGTACAATGAGCAGTTCTTC
once	TRBV20-1	TRBJ2-1	TRBD2	CSARASGRSYNEQFF	TGCAGTGCTAGAGCCAGCGGGAGGTCCTACAATGAGCAGTTCTTC
medium-sized	TRBV28	TRBJ2-1	TRBD2	CASGGSRTSGSSYNEQFF	TGTGCCAGCGGAGGGTCAAGGACTAGCGGGAGTTCCTACAATGAGCAGTTCTTC
few	TRBV6-5	TRBJ1-1	NA	CASIYQVSTEAFF	TGTGCCAGCATTTACCAGGTTTCCACTGAAGCTTTCTTT
NA	TRBV6-1	TRBJ2-2	NA	CASRKGCLNTWELFF	TGTGCCAGCAGGAAGGGCTGTTTGAACACCTGGGAGCTGTTTTTT
many	TRBV10-2	TRBJ2-3	TRBD2	CASSDQRGVKWADTQYF	TGCGCCAGCAGTGACCAGCGGGGGGTCAAGTGGGCAGATACGCAGTATTTT
NA	TRBV12-3/TRBV12-4	TRBJ2-5	NA	CASSSAGPTTQYF	TGTGCCAGCAGCTCGGCGGGGCCGACGACCCAGTACTTC
many	TRBV4-2	TRBJ2-3	TRBD2	CASSQDSGGADTQYF	TGTGCCAGCAGCCAAGATAGCGGGGGGGCAGATACGCAGTATTTT
many	TRBV9	TRBJ2-2	NA	CASSVQAVETGELFF	TGTGCCAGCAGCGTGCAGGCAGTGGAGACCGGGGAGCTGTTTTTT
NA	TRBV11-3	TRBJ2-2	NA	CASSHRVNTGELFF	TGTGCTAGCAGCCACCGGGTCAACACCGGAGAGCTGTTTTTT
few	TRBV28	TRBJ2-6	NA	CASSLVKGGEGANVMTF	TGTGCCAGCAGTTTAGTAAAAGGAGGGGAAGGGGCCAACGTCATGACTTTC
NA	TRBV11-2	TRBJ2-7	NA	CASSLLQGPYEQYF	TGTGCCAGCAGCTTGCTTCAGGGGCCCTACGAGCAGTACTTC
medium-sized	TRBV18	TRBJ1-2	NA	CASSPRGTEEIGYTF	TGTGCCAGCTCACCACGCGGGACGGAGGAAATAGGCTACACCTTC
NA	TRBV5-1	TRBJ2-7	NA	CASSLGVQSSYEQYF	TGCGCCAGCAGCCTGGGAGTTCAGAGCTCCTACGAGCAGTACTTC
NA	TRBV6-2/TRBV6-3	TRBJ2-3	NA	CASSFGGPLSDTQYF	TGTGCCAGCAGTTTCGGCGGCCCCTTGTCAGATACGCAGTATTTT
medium-sized	TRBV15	TRBJ1-1	NA	CATSRGWGRTEAFF	TGTGCCACCAGCAGGGGTTGGGGGAGGACTGAAGCTTTCTTT
NA	TRBV20-1	TRBJ2-7	NA	CSASSGPQGGYEQYF	TGCAGTGCGAGCTCCGGGCCCCAGGGGGGCTACGAGCAGTACTTC
NA	TRBV10-1	TRBJ2-7	TRBD1	CASSEEHHRGNHYEQYF	TGCGCCAGCAGTGAAGAACATCACAGGGGTAATCACTACGAGCAGTACTTC
NA	TRBV7-3	TRBJ1-2	TRBD1	CASSLGTGAAYGYTF	TGTGCCAGCAGCTTAGGGACAGGGGCGGCCTATGGCTACACCTTC
NA	TRBV28	TRBJ2-5	TRBD2	CASSPPLSGSRGETQYF	TGTGCCAGCAGCCCGCCCCTTAGCGGGAGTAGGGGGGAGACCCAGTACTTC
few	TRBV24-1	TRBJ1-2	TRBD1	CATSDMTGGLHGYTF	TGTGCCACCAGTGATATGACAGGGGGCCTCCATGGCTACACCTTC
few	TRBV30	TRBJ1-1	NA	CAWSVGRGSEAFF	TGTGCCTGGAGTGTCGGCAGGGGAAGTGAAGCTTTCTTT
NA	TRBV11-3	TRBJ2-7	TRBD2	CASSPRPSGGIREQYF	TGTGCCAGCAGCCCCCGTCCTAGCGGTGGGATACGGGAGCAGTACTTC
NA	TRBV27	TRBJ1-2	NA	CASSSATGPANYGYTF	TGTGCCAGCAGTTCCGCGACAGGCCCAGCTAACTATGGCTACACCTTC